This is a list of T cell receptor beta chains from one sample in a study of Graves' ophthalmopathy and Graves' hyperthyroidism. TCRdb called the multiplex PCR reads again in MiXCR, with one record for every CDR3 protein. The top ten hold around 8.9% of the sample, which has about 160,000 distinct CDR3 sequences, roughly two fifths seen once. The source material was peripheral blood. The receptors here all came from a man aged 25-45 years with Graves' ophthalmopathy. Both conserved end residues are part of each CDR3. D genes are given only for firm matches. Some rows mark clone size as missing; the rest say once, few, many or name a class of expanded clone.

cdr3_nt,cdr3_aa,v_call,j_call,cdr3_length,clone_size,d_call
TGTGCCAGCAGCTTACCCCCGAAAAGCTACGAGCAGTACTTC,CASSLPPKSYEQYF,TRBV7-2,TRBJ2-7,14,-,-
TGTGCCACCAGCAGAGATATGCTACTAACCTACGAGCAGTACTTC,CATSRDMLLTYEQYF,TRBV15,TRBJ2-7,15,many,-
TGCGCCAGCAGCTTTGGGGCAGGGGGGAATCAGCCCCAGCATTTT,CASSFGAGGNQPQHF,TRBV5-1,TRBJ1-5,15,-,TRBD1
TGTGCCAGCTGCGACGACGGGAACACTGAAGCTTTCTTT,CASCDDGNTEAFF,TRBV11-1,TRBJ1-1,13,many,-
TGTGCCAGCAGTTACTCCCGGGGAGTGGAGACCCAGTACTTC,CASSYSRGVETQYF,TRBV6-5,TRBJ2-5,14,many,-
TGTGCCAGCAGACCCGGGACAGGGAATAATTCACCCCTCCACTTT,CASRPGTGNNSPLHF,TRBV4-2,TRBJ1-6,15,-,TRBD1
TGTGCCAGCAGTCAGACAGGGGGGAACACTGAAGCTTTCTTT,CASSQTGGNTEAFF,TRBV12-3/TRBV12-4,TRBJ1-1,14,many,TRBD1
TGTGCCAGGCCGAGGGACGCCAACACCGGGGAGCTGTTTTTT,CARPRDANTGELFF,TRBV12-3/TRBV12-4,TRBJ2-2,14,many,-
TGCGCCAGCAGCCAAGATCGGGGGATCGCTTCCTACGAGCAGTACTTC,CASSQDRGIASYEQYF,TRBV4-3,TRBJ2-7,16,many,-
TGTGCCAGCGGACCAGACGGGTGGGACATTCAGTACTTC,CASGPDGWDIQYF,TRBV28,TRBJ2-4,13,many,-
TGTGCCAGCAGCTTAGGTGGCAGGGGGCGGAATCAGCCCCAGCATTTT,CASSLGGRGRNQPQHF,TRBV11-2,TRBJ1-5,16,-,TRBD1
TGTGCCAGCACCAAGGACGACCTTCGCTATGGCTACACCTTC,CASTKDDLRYGYTF,TRBV6-5,TRBJ1-2,14,many,-
TGTGCCAGCAGCCCCGTAGGGGTTACTGAAGCTTTCTTT,CASSPVGVTEAFF,TRBV7-8,TRBJ1-1,13,-,-
TGCGCCAGCAGCCAAGATGACAGGTCCAGCTCCTACGAGCAGTACTTC,CASSQDDRSSSYEQYF,TRBV4-1,TRBJ2-7,16,many,-
TGTGCCAGCAGTTCCACCTCAACAGGGGCGGTCAAAAACATTCAGTACTTC,CASSSTSTGAVKNIQYF,TRBV28,TRBJ2-4,17,once,TRBD1
TGTGCCAGCAGTTACCAGGGAAACTCTGGAAACACCATATATTTT,CASSYQGNSGNTIYF,TRBV6-5,TRBJ1-3,15,many,-
TGTGCCAGCAGCACCAGAAGGGGTTCTGGAAACACCATATATTTT,CASSTRRGSGNTIYF,TRBV11-2,TRBJ1-3,15,many,-
TGCAGTGCTGCCAACCACAGGGAATCCTACGAGCAGTACTTC,CSAANHRESYEQYF,TRBV20-1,TRBJ2-7,14,-,-
TGTGCCAGCAGTTTATTGTATTCCAGAAAACCCTACGAGCAGTACTTC,CASSLLYSRKPYEQYF,TRBV27,TRBJ2-7,16,many,-
TGTGCCAGCAGTGAGTCCGGGACAGGGGGAGACGGCTACACCTTC,CASSESGTGGDGYTF,TRBV25-1,TRBJ1-2,15,many,TRBD1
TGCGCCAGCAGCCAAGGTGATGCCTACGAGCAGTACTTC,CASSQGDAYEQYF,TRBV4-3,TRBJ2-7,13,many,-
TGTGCCAGCAGCCCTCTAGCGGGAGGCACCTACGAGCAGTACTTC,CASSPLAGGTYEQYF,TRBV5-4,TRBJ2-7,15,many,TRBD2
TGTGCCAGCAGTGAAGTGTCAGTCTATGGCTACACCTTC,CASSEVSVYGYTF,TRBV6-1,TRBJ1-2,13,-,-
TGTGCCAGCAGTGAAGCGTTTAACGGTAACACTGAAGCTTTCTTT,CASSEAFNGNTEAFF,TRBV6-1,TRBJ1-1,15,-,-
TGTGCCAGTGACAGCTGGAACACTGAAGCTTTCTTT,CASDSWNTEAFF,TRBV2,TRBJ1-1,12,many,-
TGTGCCAGCAGCTTAACCAGGGATAGTGAAGCTTTCTTT,CASSLTRDSEAFF,TRBV7-6,TRBJ1-1,13,few,-
TGTGCCAGCAGTATTGGACGGGATAATTCACCCCTCCACTTT,CASSIGRDNSPLHF,TRBV2,TRBJ1-6,14,few,-
TGTGCCAGCAGTGTTTCCGGGACAGCTCCCTACGAGCAGTACTTC,CASSVSGTAPYEQYF,TRBV28,TRBJ2-7,15,-,TRBD1
TGTGCCAGCGTTCAGGGGACCTACGAGCAGTACTTC,CASVQGTYEQYF,TRBV2,TRBJ2-7,12,-,-
TGCGGCGCGCGACTAGCGCTCCAAGAGACCCAGTACTTC,CGARLALQETQYF,TRBV20-1,TRBJ2-5,13,many,TRBD2
TGTGCCAGCAGCCACGGGGGGTATAATTCACCCCTCCACTTT,CASSHGGYNSPLHF,TRBV7-3,TRBJ1-6,14,many,-
TGTGCCAGCAGTGAATATATTGGGGGGGGCGAGCAGTACTTC,CASSEYIGGGEQYF,TRBV25-1,TRBJ2-7,14,many,TRBD2
TGCGCCAGCAGAAACGGACAGCGATCCTCCTACGAGCAGTACTTC,CASRNGQRSSYEQYF,TRBV4-1,TRBJ2-7,15,once,-
TGTGCCAGCAGTTACTCGAGAGGTCACTATGGCTACACCTTC,CASSYSRGHYGYTF,TRBV6-5,TRBJ1-2,14,-,-
TGTGCCTGGAGTCCACCCAGGGGAGGCTACACTGAAGCTTTCTTT,CAWSPPRGGYTEAFF,TRBV30,TRBJ1-1,15,many,-
TGTGCCTGGAGTGGGCCAGCCTACGAGCAGTACTTC,CAWSGPAYEQYF,TRBV30,TRBJ2-7,12,many,-
TGTGCCAGCCGGTGGGGGCAGACCCTCTCCTACGAGCAGTACTTC,CASRWGQTLSYEQYF,TRBV6-1,TRBJ2-7,15,-,-
TGTGCCAGCAGCCGAGACGGGGGGTCCTATGGCTACACCTTC,CASSRDGGSYGYTF,TRBV12-3/TRBV12-4,TRBJ1-2,14,many,-
TGCAGTGCCCAAACGGGGGTGGAAGAGACCCAGTACTTC,CSAQTGVEETQYF,TRBV20-1,TRBJ2-5,13,-,-
TGCGCCAGCAGTGACAGTTCTAACTATGGCTACACCTTC,CASSDSSNYGYTF,TRBV10-2,TRBJ1-2,13,-,-
TGTGCCAGCAGCCTCGGGACCTTCGTAGAGAGCACCTTC,CASSLGTFVESTF,TRBV12-3/TRBV12-4,TRBJ1-2,13,-,-
TGTGCCACCCAGCCCGGTTACACTGAAGCTTTCTTT,CATQPGYTEAFF,TRBV2,TRBJ1-1,12,-,-
TGTGCCACCAGTGCACAGAGGAACACTGAAGCTTTCTTT,CATSAQRNTEAFF,TRBV15,TRBJ1-1,13,few,-
TGTGCCAGCAGCTACACAGGGGGCACCGAGCAGTACTTC,CASSYTGGTEQYF,TRBV7-3,TRBJ2-7,13,-,TRBD1
TGTGCCAGCAGTGGAGACAGGGGACGAAACACTGAAGCTTTCTTT,CASSGDRGRNTEAFF,TRBV6-1,TRBJ1-1,15,-,TRBD1
TGTGCCAGCAGTTACTCCCCGGCGGATGGCTACACCTTC,CASSYSPADGYTF,TRBV6-5,TRBJ1-2,13,-,-
TGTGCCAGCACCCGGGACCGAAACTATGGCTACACCTTC,CASTRDRNYGYTF,TRBV6-5,TRBJ1-2,13,many,-
TGTGCCAGCAGTTCGACGGCCGACGGAACCTACGAGCAGTACTTC,CASSSTADGTYEQYF,TRBV6-2/TRBV6-3,TRBJ2-7,15,-,-
TGTGCCATCAGACCCGGGACAGAGAACACTGAAGCTTTCTTT,CAIRPGTENTEAFF,TRBV6-1,TRBJ1-1,14,many,TRBD1
TGTGCCAGCACCCCGACGGCAGGAGGAACCAAAAACATTCAGTACTTC,CASTPTAGGTKNIQYF,TRBV28,TRBJ2-4,16,many,-
TGTGCCAGCAGCCCAGAAGGGCAAGAAAAGACCCAGTACTTC,CASSPEGQEKTQYF,TRBV5-4,TRBJ2-5,14,many,-
TGCAGCGTGCGTATCTGGACAGGGGGTATGAACACTGAAGCTTTCTTT,CSVRIWTGGMNTEAFF,TRBV29-1,TRBJ1-1,16,many,TRBD1
TGTGCCAGCAGTTACGAGAGGGGGGATAGGGGAATTGGTTACGAGCAGTACTTC,CASSYERGDRGIGYEQYF,TRBV6-2/TRBV6-3,TRBJ2-7,18,many,-